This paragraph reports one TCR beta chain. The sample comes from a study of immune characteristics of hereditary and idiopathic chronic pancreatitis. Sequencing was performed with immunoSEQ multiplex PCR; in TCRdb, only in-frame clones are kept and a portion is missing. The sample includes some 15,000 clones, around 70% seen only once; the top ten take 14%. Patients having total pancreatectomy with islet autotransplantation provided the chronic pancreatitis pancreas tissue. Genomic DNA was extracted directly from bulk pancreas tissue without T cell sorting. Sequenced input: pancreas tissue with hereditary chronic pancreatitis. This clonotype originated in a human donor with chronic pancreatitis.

The CDR3, as DNA: TGTGCCAGCAGTTCTCCACGGGCGAACACTGAAGCTTTCTTT. Translation gives CASSSPRANTEAFF. The chain employs TRBV6-5 and TRBJ1-1; D is unresolved. V was cut by 4 bases and J by 1 base, with 10 bases left in between. Germline CDR1 MNHEY, CDR2 SVGAGI. The length of the CDR3 is 14 residues.